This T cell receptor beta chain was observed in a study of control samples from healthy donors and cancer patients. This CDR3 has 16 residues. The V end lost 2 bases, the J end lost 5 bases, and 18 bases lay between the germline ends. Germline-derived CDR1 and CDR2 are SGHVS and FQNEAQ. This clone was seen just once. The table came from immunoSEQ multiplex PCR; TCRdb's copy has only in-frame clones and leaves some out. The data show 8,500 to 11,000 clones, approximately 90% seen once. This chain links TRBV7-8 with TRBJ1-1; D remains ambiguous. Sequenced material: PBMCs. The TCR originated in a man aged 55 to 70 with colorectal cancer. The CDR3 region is CASSLRARRVRTEAFF. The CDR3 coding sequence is TGTGCCAGCAGCTTAAGGGCCAGGAGGGTACGGACTGAAGCTTTCTTT.